Sequencing of this T cell receptor (beta chain) was carried out in a study of blood T cell repertoires in COVID-19. Profiling relied on immunoSEQ multiplex PCR, and the TCRdb table lists in-frame clones only, not all of them. The repertoire holds roughly 170,000 clones, with approximately 86% as singletons. From germline, CDR1 is LNHNV and CDR2 YYDKDF (reference sequence). The ends lost 4 bases at V and 0 bases at J; junction bases unmatched: 3. The CDR3 is 14 amino acids. This chain connects TRBV15 to TRBJ2-7, with 7 bases fitting TRBD1. The source is a man in his sixties who had recovered from COVID-19. Sequencing was performed on PBMCs or T cells enriched from blood (not recorded which). The DNA for the CDR3 is TGTGCCACCAGCAAAGGGGACAGCTCCTACGAGCAGTACTTC. It yields the protein CATSKGDSSYEQYF.